This TCR beta chain is drawn from a study of blood T cell repertoires in COVID-19 (TCRdb year 2020). Background on the whole study: Collaborator samples came from the United States, Italy and Spain and covered acute and convalescent phases of COVID-19. The material from the prospective study consisted of cDNA or gDNA derived from T cells, B-cell-depleted T cells, or PBMCs. Deeply sampled blood TCRbeta repertoires from subjects exposed to, actively infected with, or recovered from COVID-19 were included in the dataset. The repertoires were released in a freely available public database intended as a resource for research on the immune response to SARS-CoV-2. Samples came from the ongoing ImmuneRACE study (first 160 participants) plus 1,254 subjects from 6 global collaborators. Nearly every sample came with metadata listing a de-identified subject ID, COVID-19 status, age in years and sex. HLA class I and class II types, where available, came from metadata supplied by the sample provider rather than from assay-based typing.

A remark on this clone: It lacks a known antigen. No per-base quality is available; no much larger clone lies one base away.

Results and caveats for the whole study, not just this receptor: Clinical and demographic metadata were provided uncurated, with the amount varying by source and participant.

TCRbeta CDR3 regions were amplified from genomic DNA using the immunoSEQ Assay, a bias-controlled multiplex PCR. Turning to the authors' computational methods: The number of nucleated cells in each sample was estimated by amplification of reference gene primers within the assay. To quantify the absolute abundance of each unique TCRbeta CDR3 rearrangement, sequence reads were collapsed and filtered. For each sample, productive Simpson clonality was calculated as the square root of Simpson's diversity index over productive rearrangements. TCRdb provides this immuneACCESS table in a form limited to in-frame rearrangements. Some clones are lacking; in checked studies, under half of them reflect an unresolved V gene, and why the rest are absent is not known. For V, J and clone size, that table is used; D and trimming come from the DNA. The sample table contains 100,000 to 130,000 clones; only one count was recorded for more than 70% of them. 4.5% to 6% of the sample belongs to the ten largest clones.

From its cysteine to its phenylalanine, the CDR3 spans 14 amino acids. The entry retains the CDR3 DNA only, 42 bases that are in frame from base 1. The germline V gene provides CDR1 SGHTA and CDR2 FQGNSA. V is clipped by 0 bases and J by 7 bases, and the sequence between their germline boundaries is 10 bases long. Each collaborating institution followed its own protocols to collect whole blood in K2EDTA tubes. Collaborator samples were shipped for TCRbeta analysis as frozen whole blood, isolated PBMCs, or DNA extracted from either sample type. The source of this sequence is a middle-aged man with active or convalescent COVID-19. Sequencing was performed on peripheral blood. In this chain, TRBV7-2 is recombined with TRBJ1-5; the D gene identity is not certain. CDR3 loop: CASSLAQRWQPQHF. The sequence in DNA is TGTGCCAGCAGCTTAGCTCAGCGGTGGCAGCCCCAGCATTTT.